The rows below give T cell receptor beta chains drawn from one sample of a study of beta chain features in type 1 diabetes. The data were produced by immunoSEQ multiplex PCR, yet TCRdb's version contains in-frame clones alone and is incomplete. The sample has about 900,000 clones, roughly 15% seen once. The sequencing sample was made of naive CD4+ T cells from blood. Receptors originate from a woman aged 18-29 years in good health. The CDR3 runs from the conserved cysteine through the conserved F or W. Each record gives: clone size, D gene, J gene, V gene, CDR3 protein, CDR3 DNA. The D gene is left open where the match is weak. Only part of the rows carry a size: once, few, many, or a class if the clone is expanded.

>few|.|TRBJ1-2|TRBV5-6
CASSFRWALDYGYTF
TGTGCCAGCAGCTTTCGGTGGGCTCTCGACTATGGCTACACCTTC
>few|TRBD1|TRBJ2-1|TRBV15
CATKKGQGYNEQFF
TGTGCCACCAAGAAAGGACAGGGGTACAATGAGCAGTTCTTC
>.|TRBD1|TRBJ2-5|TRBV18
CASSQTGEETQYF
TGTGCCAGCTCACAAACAGGGGAAGAGACCCAGTACTTC
>few|.|TRBJ1-4|TRBV7-9
CASSPGQSANEKLFF
TGTGCCAGCAGCCCCGGACAGTCCGCTAATGAAAAACTGTTTTTT
>.|.|TRBJ2-5|TRBV23-1
CASSRGGTNQYF
TGCGCCAGCAGTCGTGGGGGAACGAACCAGTACTTC
>.|TRBD1|TRBJ2-3|TRBV28
CASSSRAGGTSTDTQYF
TGTGCCAGCAGTTCTCGGGCAGGGGGTACCAGCACAGATACGCAGTATTTT
>.|TRBD1|TRBJ2-5|TRBV5-1
CASSPFGTDQETQYF
TGCGCCAGCAGCCCTTTCGGGACAGACCAAGAGACCCAGTACTTC
>few|TRBD1|TRBJ2-3|TRBV7-2
CASSSGQPGADTQYF
TGTGCCAGCAGCTCGGGACAGCCAGGTGCAGATACGCAGTATTTT
>.|.|TRBJ2-2|TRBV10-3
CAMGGTSDSGELFF
TGTGCCATGGGGGGGACATCAGATTCCGGGGAGCTGTTTTTT
>few|.|TRBJ2-7|TRBV5-1
CASSFSTDYYEQYF
TGCGCCAGCAGCTTTTCGACAGACTACTACGAGCAGTACTTC
>.|.|TRBJ1-6|TRBV7-9
CASSRGRGRYNSPLHF
TGTGCCAGCAGCCGGGGAAGGGGAAGGTATAATTCACCCCTCCACTTT
>.|.|TRBJ2-2|TRBV28
CASSLAASGDRELFF
TGTGCCAGCAGTTTAGCGGCCTCAGGGGACCGGGAGCTGTTTTTT
>.|.|TRBJ2-7|TRBV4-2
CASSQGGGGRRYEQYF
TGTGCCAGCAGCCAAGGAGGGGGCGGGAGGAGGTACGAGCAGTACTTC
>.|.|TRBJ2-7|TRBV10-3
CAISASGYEQYF
TGTGCCATCAGTGCATCTGGGTACGAGCAGTACTTC
>few|.|TRBJ2-7|TRBV5-1
CASSLNGWNGQYF
TGCGCCAGCAGCCTCAACGGTTGGAACGGGCAGTACTTC
>few|.|TRBJ2-3|TRBV15
CATSRQGLSIDTQYF
TGTGCCACCAGCAGGCAAGGACTCTCCATAGATACGCAGTATTTT